The 26 T cell receptor beta chains below were found in one sample sequenced in a study of T cell responses to AZD1222 COVID-19 vaccine. Repertoires were generated with immunoSEQ multiplex PCR, while TCRdb's copy carries only in-frame clones and drops some. The repertoire includes around 190,000 clones, around 94% of them detected once, and roughly 1.4% sits in the top ten. The sample here was peripheral blood, taken on day 0 of AZD1222 vaccination. These receptors all stem from an adult in good health.

The chain couples TRBV5-6 to TRBJ2-6; no firm D call. Trimming removed 0 bases at V and 5 bases at J, with 0 bases between. The CDR3 runs to 12 residues. The germline CDR1 and CDR2 sequences are SGHDT and YYEEEE. The CDR3 DNA is TGTGCCAGCAGCTTGGGGGCCAACGTCCTGACTTTC. Amino acid sequence: CASSLGANVLTF.

This chain joins TRBV9 and TRBJ1-1; D is undetermined. The CDR3 extends over 14 amino acids. Trimming took off 0 bases at V and 1 base at J, with 7 bases between the two ends. Germline assignment: CDR1 SGDLS and CDR2 YYNGEE. The CDR3 region is CASSVGPQNTEAFF. The CDR3 region has the DNA TGTGCCAGCAGCGTAGGACCGCAGAACACTGAAGCTTTCTTT.

The J gene is TRBJ1-6, the V gene TRBV5-1, with 10 bases fitting TRBD1. In germline, CDR1 is SGHRS, CDR2 YFSETQ. This CDR3 contains 16 residues. The ends lost 3 bases at V and 2 bases at J; junction bases unmatched: 2. CDR3 sequence (DNA): TGCGCCAGCAGCTCCGGACAGGGGGCCTATAATTCACCCCTCCACTTT. Its protein is CASSSGQGAYNSPLHF.

The V gene is TRBV7-9, the J gene TRBJ1-6, with TRBD1 identical over 10 bases. Trimming took 5 bases from V and 2 from J; bases not matched to a gene: 6. Germline CDR1 SEHNR, CDR2 FQNEAQ (reference sequence). The CDR3 length is 17 residues. The CDR3 reads CASSPGTGVPYNSPLHF. In DNA, the CDR3 is TGTGCCAGCAGCCCCGGGACAGGGGTACCCTATAATTCACCCCTCCACTTT.

The chain links TRBV5-1 to TRBJ1-2; 8 nucleotides line up with TRBD1. Per germline, CDR1 SGHRS and CDR2 YFSETQ. With 4 bases clipped from V and 5 bases from J, the junction kept 4 bases outside the gene matches. CDR3 length: 13 amino acids. DNA of the CDR3: TGCGCCAGCAGCGAGGGACAGGATTATGGCTACACCTTC. Translation: CASSEGQDYGYTF.

V gene TRBV19 combines with J gene TRBJ1-5, with TRBD1 identical over 10 bases. This CDR3 contains 18 residues. Germline CDR1 LNHDA, CDR2 SQIVND (reference sequence). Trimming cost V 2 bases and J 3 bases; bases outside gene matches: 10. CDR3 DNA: TGTGCCAGTAGTATATTCCGGGACAGGGGAATGCTCAATCAGCCCCAGCATTTT. This sequence encodes CASSIFRDRGMLNQPQHF. The variable domain in full, with the rest retrieved from reference TRBV19 and TRBJ1-5, is DGGITQSPKYLFRKEGQNVTLSCEQNLNHDAMYWYRQDPGQGLRLIYYSQIVNDFQKGDIAEGYSVSREKKESFPLTVTSAQKNPTAFYLCASSIFRDRGMLNQPQHFGDGTRLSIL.

The table lists this clone with a count of one. J is TRBJ1-1 and V is TRBV5-1; no definite D call. V was trimmed by 2 bases and J by 3 bases, leaving 14 bases between them. The CDR3 has 15 amino acids. Germline values: CDR1 SGHRS, CDR2 YFSETQ. This CDR3 reads CASSFDGLPHTEAFF. The CDR3 DNA follows: TGCGCCAGCAGCTTCGACGGCTTACCTCACACTGAAGCTTTCTTT.

The gene calls are TRBV29-1 and TRBJ1-2; tentatively, D is TRBD1 (6 bases). V was pared by 2 bases and J by 4 bases, with 14 bases between. Per germline, CDR1 SQVTM and CDR2 ANQGSEA. There are 14 residues in the CDR3. The CDR3 DNA reads as TGCAGCGTTGAACCCAGAGGACAGACCTATGGCTACACCTTC. Encoded protein: CSVEPRGQTYGYTF. Complete variable domain (other parts from reference TRBV29-1 and TRBJ1-2): SAVISQKPSRDICQRGTSLTIQCQVDSQVTMMFWYRQQPGQSLTLIATANQGSEATYESGFVIDKFPISRPNLTFSTLTVSNMSPEDSSIYLCSVEPRGQTYGYTFGSGTRLTVV.

DNA for the CDR3: TGTGCCAGCAGCTTAGCCCCGACAGGGAACTACGAGCAGTACTTC. It specifies CASSLAPTGNYEQYF. The gene calls are TRBV7-9 and TRBJ2-7, with 7 bases lining up with TRBD1. The CDR3 sequence is 15 residues long. V was pared by 0 bases and J by 3 bases, with 5 bases of the junction left unmatched. CDR1 is SEHNR, CDR2 FQNEAQ, per germline (reference sequence).

J is TRBJ1-4 and V is TRBV6-6, with TRBD1 matching 10 bases. Germline V gene data show CDR1 as MNHNY and CDR2 as SVGAGI (reference sequence). J was trimmed by 6 bases and V by 5 bases; bases with no gene match: 3. The CDR3 loop spans 14 amino acids. The CDR3 DNA sequence: TGTGCCAGCAGTAGGGACAGGGGTTATGAAAAACTGTTTTTT. Its protein product is CASSRDRGYEKLFF.

The V call is TRBV6-2 or TRBV6-3, the J call TRBJ2-4; D is perhaps TRBD2 (5 bases). V was pared by 6 bases and J by 0 bases, with 15 bases between. From germline, CDR1 is MNHEY and CDR2 SVGEGT. The CDR3 has 16 amino acids. The CDR3 DNA is TGTGCCAGCAGCCTAGTGAGGGTGATAGCCAAAAACATTCAGTACTTC. This codes for CASSLVRVIAKNIQYF.

The chain is built from TRBV2 and TRBJ2-1, with D perhaps TRBD2 (7 bases). Germline V CDR1 and CDR2: SNHLY, FYNNEI. The CDR3 length is 14 residues. Trimming took 6 bases from V and 4 from J, leaving 13 bases between them. The CDR3 loop is CASRRGAEYNEQFF. The CDR3 DNA is TGTGCCAGCAGACGGGGGGCGGAGTACAATGAGCAGTTCTTC.

This clone has a single count. This chain uses TRBV15 with TRBJ2-5, with 11 bases identical to TRBD2. V was pared by 0 bases and J by 5 bases, with 2 bases of the junction left unmatched. The germline V gene has CDR1 LNHNV and CDR2 YYDKDF (reference sequence). This CDR3 is 15 amino acids long. The CDR3 reads CATSRDSGGAETQYF. Here the CDR3 DNA reads TGTGCCACCAGCAGAGATAGCGGGGGGGCGGAGACCCAGTACTTC.

The rearrangement links TRBV18 to TRBJ1-1; no reliable D call. Germline CDR1 reads KGHSH; CDR2 reads LQKENI. The V end lost 2 bases, the J end lost 4 bases, and 11 bases lay between the germline ends. The CDR3 has 14 amino acids. The CDR3 spells CASSPAGTGTEAFF. As DNA, the CDR3 is TGTGCCAGCTCACCAGCAGGAACCGGCACTGAAGCTTTCTTT.

The V gene is TRBV11-3, the J gene TRBJ1-1; D remains ambiguous. The CDR3 runs to 13 residues. V lost 5 bases and J 5 bases, leaving 12 bases between the germline ends. From germline, CDR1 is SGHNT and CDR2 YENEEA. Written as DNA, the CDR3 is TGTGCCAGCAGCGCCTCAAGTCATACTGAAGCTTTCTTT. Residues: CASSASSHTEAFF.

The chain recombines TRBV7-2 with TRBJ1-5; a weak D match, TRBD1 (5 bases). Germline CDR1 SGHTA, CDR2 FQGNSA. The germline V and J ends were trimmed by 1 base and 1 base, with 11 bases remaining between them. The CDR3 length is 16 residues. CDR3 DNA sequence: TGTGCCAGCAGCTTAGAGGGGTGGTTGAGCAATCAGCCCCAGCATTTT. It specifies CASSLEGWLSNQPQHF.

The chain has TRBV4-3 and TRBJ2-7; 9 bases fit TRBD1. After removal of 0 bases from V and 2 bases from J, the junction contained 2 bases not matched to a gene. This CDR3 has 15 amino acids. Per the germline V gene, CDR1 is LGHNA and CDR2 is YSLEER. This CDR3 reads CASSQDGQGTYEQYF. The CDR3 nucleotides are TGCGCCAGCAGCCAAGATGGACAGGGGACCTACGAGCAGTACTTC.

The CDR3 is CASSEGEGPPKGFF. The CDR3 DNA sequence: TGTGCCAGCAGTGAAGGGGAGGGCCCTCCTAAGGGGTTCTTC. This chain uses TRBV2 with TRBJ2-1; TRBD2 matches at 7 bases. CDR1 and CDR2 from the germline V gene are SNHLY and FYNNEI. With V trimmed by 1 base and J by 15 bases, 12 bases remained unmatched. This CDR3 region has 14 residues.

The rearrangement links TRBV7-9 to TRBJ1-1; D remains ambiguous. Trimming left V 0 bases short and J 6 bases short, with 8 bases between. The CDR3 contains 13 residues. The germline gives CDR1 SEHNR, CDR2 FQNEAQ (reference sequence). CDR3 loop: CASSLAWVAEAFF. The CDR3 DNA is TGTGCCAGCAGCTTAGCTTGGGTGGCTGAAGCTTTCTTT.

CDR3 DNA sequence: TGTGCCAGCAGCGTAGGCTCACCGGGCGAGCAGTACTTC. Amino acid sequence: CASSVGSPGEQYF. The chain couples TRBV9 to TRBJ2-7; D gene unclear. Trimming pared 0 bases from V and 6 bases from J, leaving 10 bases between. Germline V gives CDR1 SGDLS, CDR2 YYNGEE. CDR3 size: 13 residues.

V usage is TRBV28 and J usage is TRBJ1-2, with D possibly matching TRBD1 (5 bases). Trimming stripped 2 bases from V and 2 bases from J, with 9 bases between. Germline V gene sequence: CDR1 MDHEN, CDR2 SYDVKM. The length of the CDR3 is 14 residues. The CDR3 is CASSLGQGNYGYTF. Here the CDR3 DNA reads TGTGCCAGCAGTTTAGGGCAGGGAAACTATGGCTACACCTTC.

The V gene is TRBV18, the J gene TRBJ1-3; D perhaps matches TRBD1 (5 bases). V lost 8 bases and J 0 bases, leaving 14 bases between the germline ends. Germline assignment: CDR1 KGHSH and CDR2 LQKENI. The CDR3 has 15 amino acids. The CDR3 region is CASTSDTNSGNTIYF. CDR3 DNA: TGTGCCAGCACGTCGGACACCAACTCTGGAAACACCATATATTTT.

V usage is TRBV7-9 and J usage is TRBJ2-2, with 9 bases aligning to TRBD1. The V segment lost 5 bases and the J segment 1 base; nucleotides outside the gene matches: 11. The CDR3 consists of 18 residues. Germline V gene data show CDR1 as SEHNR and CDR2 as FQNEAQ (reference sequence). Here the CDR3 DNA reads TGTGCCAGCAGCCTAAGGGACAGGGACTTTAAGAACACCGGGGAGCTGTTTTTT. Translating it yields CASSLRDRDFKNTGELFF.

This clone showed up just once. The chain is built from TRBV29-1 and TRBJ2-3, with 8 bases identical to TRBD2. The germline gives CDR1 SQVTM, CDR2 ANQGSEA. There are 15 residues in the CDR3. With V trimmed by 1 base and J by 2 bases, 5 bases remained unmatched. The CDR3 region is CSVEGAGGFTDTQYF. The CDR3, as DNA: TGCAGCGTTGAAGGGGCGGGGGGTTTCACAGATACGCAGTATTTT.

The chain is built from TRBV19 and TRBJ1-2; 8 bases are a match to TRBD1. Trimming removed 4 bases from V and 4 bases from J; junction bases left unmatched: 11. The CDR3 loop spans 16 amino acids. Germline V lookup: CDR1 LNHDA, CDR2 SQIVND (reference sequence). As DNA, the CDR3 is TGTGCCAGTAGTAGGTCGGGACAGGAAACTACCTATGGCTACACCTTC. This translates into CASSRSGQETTYGYTF.

The J gene is TRBJ1-2, the V gene TRBV13; D is possibly TRBD1 (5 bases). Trimming pared 5 bases from V and 4 bases from J, leaving 14 bases between. Germline CDR1 is PRHDT and CDR2 is FYEKMQ (reference sequence). This CDR3 has 14 residues. The CDR3, as DNA: TGTGCCAGCAGCCCTGCGGGGGTAGGCTATGGCTACACCTTC. The encoded protein is CASSPAGVGYGYTF.